This T cell receptor (beta chain) stems from a study of molecular identifiers for immune sequencing clone quantification. This clonotype was observed at least ten times. The CDR3 loop spans 14 amino acids. Germline values: CDR1 MDHEN, CDR2 SYDVKM. The V gene end was trimmed by 5 bases and the J gene end by 3 bases; junction bases not matched to a gene: 3. TCRdb called the PCR reads again in MiXCR, with one record for every CDR3 protein. This table holds some 580,000 distinct CDR3 sequences, roughly 23% found once. This sequence was found in a human donor in good health. Some libraries in this study had Jurkat cell RNA spiked in. The V call is TRBV28, the J call TRBJ1-5, with TRBD1 matching 8 bases. Sequencing input: naive CD8+ T cells from blood, with Jurkat cell RNA spiked in. Subset given: FACS-sorted CD8+CD4-CCR7+CD45RA+ naive T cells. DNA of the CDR3: TGTGCCAGCAGTGGGACAGGATACAATCAGCCCCAGCATTTT. Its translation: CASSGTGYNQPQHF.